This T cell receptor beta chain was sequenced during a study of T-cell reconstitution after alpha-beta-depleted transplantation in children. Unique molecular identifiers were incorporated into the prepared TCRbeta library. TCRdb fed the PCR reads into MiXCR, producing one record per CDR3 protein. The sample yields approximately 800,000 distinct CDR3 sequences, under 20% seen once. The germline V gene has CDR1 MNHNY and CDR2 SVGAGI (reference sequence). CDR3 size: 13 residues. The V end lost 2 bases, the J end lost 5 bases, and 9 bases lay between the germline ends. This receptor was obtained from a male patient younger than 18 who had a stem cell transplant for acute lymphoblastic leukemia, so the T cells may come from the graft donor. Material: PBMCs, mostly from graft donor cells, obtained 360 days after TCRalphabeta/CD19-depleted stem cell transplant. The chain carries TRBV6-6 and TRBJ1-2, with no clear D. The CDR3 here is CASSYPTEYGYTF. In nucleotides, the CDR3 is TGTGCCAGCAGTTACCCGACCGAGTATGGCTACACCTTC.